This TCR beta chain is from a study of T-cell memory formation after mild COVID-19. Study summary: Clusters of TCRs were largely donor specific.

About this clonotype: Its antigen remains unknown.

The CDR3 consists of 15 residues. With 2 bases clipped from V and 1 base from J, the junction kept 2 bases outside the gene matches. CDR1 SGHKS and CDR2 YYEKEE come from the germline V gene (reference sequence). Study conclusions and caveats: Whether second-wave clones peaking at day 37 were SARS-CoV-2 specific went unconfirmed. Shrinking CD4+ clones resided mostly in CM and EM, and CD8+ ones in EMRA. Clones shrinking between day 15 and 85 showed a balanced CD4/CD8 split, and those that grew later tilted toward CD4+.

TCRdb reprocessed the 5' RACE reads with MiXCR, giving one entry per CDR3 protein. The data hold 450,000 to 650,000 distinct CDR3 sequences, with approximately 19% observed a single time. This TCR derives from an adult woman who had mild COVID-19 (a few samples of this study predate the infection). Cell type and time point are not known. This chain uses TRBV5-5 with TRBJ2-1; 8 bases match TRBD2. The specimen sequenced was PBMCs or a T cell subset sorted from them (not recorded which). This chain's CDR3 is CASSFTSGSYNEQFF. As DNA, the CDR3 is TGTGCCAGCAGCTTCACTAGCGGATCCTACAATGAGCAGTTCTTC.